This TCR beta chain was sequenced in a study of T cells in Graves' hyperthyroidism and ophthalmopathy. Study context: At initial diagnosis, before any treatment had begun, peripheral blood was obtained. General study points: In blood, most of the thyroid clonotypes expanded above 0.001 were also present. Model output signaled ophthalmopathy a median approximately 6 months ahead of onset.

This clonotype was counted only a few times. Its target is not known. Diagnostic decisions used clinical symptoms, serum thyroxine and TRAb, thyroid ultrasound and orbital computed tomography. Germline lookup yields CDR1 SGHAT and CDR2 FQDESV (reference sequence). The CDR3 loop spans 15 amino acids. The J segment lost 6 bases and the V segment lost 6 bases, leaving 9 bases of the junction unmatched. The TCR beta CDR3 regions underwent amplification using RNA transcripts as the source. The HTBI primer set served for first-round RT-PCR of the TCR CDR3. One entry per CDR3 protein results from TCRdb running MiXCR on the multiplex PCR reads. This sample has under 350,000 distinct CDR3 sequences, with roughly an eighth found just once.

The gene calls are TRBV11-1 and TRBJ2-2; 8 bases line up with TRBD2. Material for sequencing was blood. The sequence came from a middle-aged woman with Graves' hyperthyroidism. The CDR3 nucleotides read TGTGCCAGCAGTCTGAGCGGGAGTAACGCCGGGGAGCTGTTTTTT. It yields the protein CASSLSGSNAGELFF.